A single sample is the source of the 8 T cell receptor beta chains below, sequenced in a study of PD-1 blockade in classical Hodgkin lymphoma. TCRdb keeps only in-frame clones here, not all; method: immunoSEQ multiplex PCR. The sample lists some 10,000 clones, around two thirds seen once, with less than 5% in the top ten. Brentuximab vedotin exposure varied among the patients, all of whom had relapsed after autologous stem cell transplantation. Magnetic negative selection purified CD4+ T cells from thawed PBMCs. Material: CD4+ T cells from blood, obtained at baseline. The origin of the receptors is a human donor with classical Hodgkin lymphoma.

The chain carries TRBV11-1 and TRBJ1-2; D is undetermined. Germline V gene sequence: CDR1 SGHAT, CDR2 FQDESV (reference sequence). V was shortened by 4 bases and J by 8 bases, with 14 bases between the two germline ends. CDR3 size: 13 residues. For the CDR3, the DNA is TGTGCCAGCAGCTCGACCGGGCCTTACGGCTACACCTTC. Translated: CASSSTGPYGYTF.

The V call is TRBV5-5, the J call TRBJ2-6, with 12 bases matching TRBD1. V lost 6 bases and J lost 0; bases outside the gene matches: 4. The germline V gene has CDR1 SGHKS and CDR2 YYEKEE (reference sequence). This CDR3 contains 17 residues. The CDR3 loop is CASTPGQGASGANVLTF. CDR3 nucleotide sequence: TGTGCCAGCACTCCGGGACAGGGGGCCTCTGGGGCCAACGTCCTGACTTTC.

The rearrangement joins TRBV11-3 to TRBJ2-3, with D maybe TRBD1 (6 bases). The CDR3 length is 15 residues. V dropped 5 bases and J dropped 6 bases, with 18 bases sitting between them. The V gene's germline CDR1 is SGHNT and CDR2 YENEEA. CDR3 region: CASSGGRGKSDTQYF. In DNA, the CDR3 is TGTGCCAGCAGCGGGGGCAGGGGAAAGAGCGATACGCAGTATTTT. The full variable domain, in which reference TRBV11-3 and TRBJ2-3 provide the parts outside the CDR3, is EAGVVQSPRYKIIEKKQPVAFWCNPISGHNTLYWYLQNLGQGPELLIRYENEEAVDDSQLPKDRFSAERLKGVDSTLKIQPAELGDSAVYLCASSGGRGKSDTQYFGPGTRLTVL.

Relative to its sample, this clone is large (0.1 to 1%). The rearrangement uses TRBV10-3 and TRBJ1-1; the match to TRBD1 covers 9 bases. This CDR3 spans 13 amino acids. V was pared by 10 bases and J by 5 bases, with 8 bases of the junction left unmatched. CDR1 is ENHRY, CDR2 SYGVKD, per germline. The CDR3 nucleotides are TGTGCCACCAAAGGGACAGGGAGTACTGAAGCTTTCTTT. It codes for CATKGTGSTEAFF.

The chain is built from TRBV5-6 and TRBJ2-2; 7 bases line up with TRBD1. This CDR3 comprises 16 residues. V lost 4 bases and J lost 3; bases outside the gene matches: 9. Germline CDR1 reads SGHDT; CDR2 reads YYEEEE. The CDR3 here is CASSRPRDSHTGELFF. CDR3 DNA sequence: TGTGCCAGCAGCAGACCCCGGGACAGCCACACCGGGGAGCTGTTTTTT.

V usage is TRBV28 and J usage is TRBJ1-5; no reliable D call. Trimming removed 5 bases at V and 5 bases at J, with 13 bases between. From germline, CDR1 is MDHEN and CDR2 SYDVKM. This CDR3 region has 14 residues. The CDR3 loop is CASSLLFGDQPQHF. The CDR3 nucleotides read TGTGCCAGCAGTCTCTTATTCGGGGATCAGCCCCAGCATTTT. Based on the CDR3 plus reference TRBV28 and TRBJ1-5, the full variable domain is DVKVTQSSRYLVKRTGEKVFLECVQDMDHENMFWYRQDPGLGLRLIYFSYDVKMKEKGDIPEGYSVSREKKERFSLILESASTNQTSMYLCASSLLFGDQPQHFGDGTRLSIL.

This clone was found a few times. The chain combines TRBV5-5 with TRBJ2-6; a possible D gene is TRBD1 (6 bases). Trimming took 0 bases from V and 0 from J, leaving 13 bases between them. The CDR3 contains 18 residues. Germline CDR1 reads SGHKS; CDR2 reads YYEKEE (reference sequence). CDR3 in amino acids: CASSLGTVIPSGANVLTF. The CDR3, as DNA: TGTGCCAGCAGCTTGGGGACAGTCATTCCCTCTGGGGCCAACGTCCTGACTTTC. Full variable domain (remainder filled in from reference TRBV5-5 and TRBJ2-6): DAGVTQSPTHLIKTRGQQVTLRCSPISGHKSVSWYQQVLGQGPQFIFQYYEKEERGRGNFPDRFSARQFPNYSSELNVNALLLGDSALYLCASSLGTVIPSGANVLTFGAGSRLTVL.

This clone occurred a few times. The CDR3 region has the DNA TGTGCCAGCTCCGGGACTAGCGGGTTGTACGAGCAGTACTTC. As protein: CASSGTSGLYEQYF. The V call is TRBV6-5, the J call TRBJ2-7, with 12 nucleotides matching TRBD2. The CDR3 totals 14 residues. V trimming: 8 bases; J trimming: 4 bases; junction bases outside the gene matches: 6. Germline V gene data show CDR1 as MNHEY and CDR2 as SVGAGI.